A single TCR beta chain is shown here with its context. Its antigen remains unknown. Combining a sample-barcoded 5' primer with a J-beta primer mix, a second PCR ran for roughly 7 to 12 cycles. Every single cDNA molecule received a tag from a template-switch adaptor with 12 random nucleotides. Per sample, CDR3-containing paired-end reads numbered at least 3 million. MiXCR, run by TCRdb on the 5' RACE reads, gives a single entry per CDR3 protein. The sample has 800,000 or so distinct CDR3 sequences; 35% to 50% are singletons. This specimen belongs to a study of blood T cells in healthy people across ages. Regarding the study as a whole: Greater diversity and more naive CD4+ cells were seen in long-lived donors than in aged donors.

This TCR was recovered from an elderly man in good health. Material for sequencing was blood.

CDR3 sequence: CASTTTGEGYTF. CDR3 DNA sequence: TGTGCCAGCACCACTACAGGGGAGGGCTACACCTTC. The chain joins TRBV27 to TRBJ1-2; TRBD1 matches 7 bases. J was trimmed by 8 bases and V by 7 bases; bases with no gene match: 7. In germline, CDR1 is MNHEY, CDR2 SMNVEV (reference sequence). The CDR3 extends over 12 amino acids.